This entry lists 18 T cell receptor beta chains sequenced from one sample in a study of PD-L1 blockade in urothelial cancer. The method was immunoSEQ multiplex PCR; TCRdb's version includes in-frame clones alone and lacks a portion of them. The sample lists roughly 50,000 clones; roughly nine tenths were seen once. The source was PBMCs, collected around atezolizumab (anti-PD-L1) treatment. The receptors derive from a man between 60 and 70 years old with urothelial cancer.

The chain joins TRBV11-2 to TRBJ1-1, with D possibly being TRBD1 (6 bases). Trimming cost V 6 bases and J 1 base, with 12 bases left between them. There are 14 residues in the CDR3. Germline assignment: CDR1 SGHAT and CDR2 FQNNGV. The CDR3 here is CASSDGTRNTEAFF. As DNA, the CDR3 is TGTGCCAGCAGTGACGGGACAAGGAACACTGAAGCTTTCTTT.

J is TRBJ2-3 and V is TRBV11-1, with 15 bases that match TRBD2. CDR3 length: 17 residues. Germline CDR1 reads SGHAT; CDR2 reads FQDESV (reference sequence). V shed 4 bases and J 9 bases; nucleotides not matched to a gene: 11. The CDR3 sequence: CASSSPGLAGGRQTQYF. CDR3 DNA: TGTGCCAGCAGCTCCCCGGGACTAGCGGGGGGTAGACAGACGCAGTATTTT.

Here the CDR3 reads CASSVVEGAAGYTF. CDR3 coding DNA: TGTGCCAGCAGCGTAGTAGAGGGGGCGGCCGGCTACACCTTC. V is TRBV9 and J is TRBJ1-2; TRBD1 matches at 7 bases. The V segment lost 0 bases and the J segment 8 bases; nucleotides outside the gene matches: 7. CDR3 length: 14 residues. Germline loops: CDR1 SGDLS, CDR2 YYNGEE.

The chain carries TRBV7-6 and TRBJ1-4, with D perhaps TRBD1 (6 bases). V was shortened by 4 bases and J by 8 bases, with 17 bases between the two germline ends. Germline V gene sequence: CDR1 SGHVS, CDR2 FNYEAQ. The CDR3 covers 15 residues. CDR3 in DNA: TGTGCCAGCAGCTCCGACCAGGGGATAGGGGAAAAACTGTTTTTT. Its protein is CASSSDQGIGEKLFF.

This clone was detected once. The chain joins TRBV13 to TRBJ1-2; 8 nucleotides match TRBD1. Germline lookup yields CDR1 PRHDT and CDR2 FYEKMQ (reference sequence). The J segment lost 5 bases and the V segment lost 4 bases, leaving 15 bases of the junction unmatched. The CDR3 loop spans 17 amino acids. CDR3 DNA: TGTGCCAGCAGCTCACGCGGACAGGGCTGGTTTGAGTATGGCTACACCTTC. Its protein product is CASSSRGQGWFEYGYTF.

The J gene is TRBJ2-3, the V gene TRBV7-3; D remains ambiguous. The germline V gene encodes CDR1 SGHTA and CDR2 FQGTGA. V was pared by 0 bases and J by 1 base, with 8 bases between. The CDR3 length is 15 residues. Written as DNA, the CDR3 is TGTGCCAGCAGCTTAACGGGCCAGGGCACAGATACGCAGTATTTT. Its translation is CASSLTGQGTDTQYF.

The chain's CDR3 is CASSYSSPQNTEAFF. CDR3 bases: TGTGCCAGCAGTTACTCGAGTCCGCAGAACACTGAAGCTTTCTTT. The chain joins TRBV6-6 to TRBJ1-1; D gene uncertain. This CDR3 contains 15 residues. CDR1 is MNHNY, CDR2 SVGAGI, per germline (reference sequence). Trimming took off 0 bases at V and 1 base at J, with 9 bases between the two ends.

The V and J genes are TRBV5-1 and TRBJ1-1, with TRBD1 identical over 10 bases. There are 14 residues in the CDR3. Germline V gene sequence: CDR1 SGHRS, CDR2 YFSETQ. V dropped 4 bases and J dropped 6; count of bases not matched to a gene: 6. This CDR3 is CASSTGTGVSEAFF. The CDR3 DNA follows: TGCGCCAGCAGCACCGGGACAGGGGTATCTGAAGCTTTCTTT.

There are a few counts of this clone. This rearrangement joins TRBV18 to TRBJ1-1; possible D gene TRBD1, 5 bases. Per the germline V gene, CDR1 is KGHSH and CDR2 is LQKENI. Deletions cut 3 bases from V and 4 bases from J, with 12 bases between. The CDR3 runs 14 residues. CDR3 nucleotides: TGTGCCAGCTCACCTGGAGGGGTCGCCACTGAAGCTTTCTTT. Protein sequence: CASSPGGVATEAFF.

The chain recombines TRBV27 with TRBJ1-6; 7 positions agree with TRBD1. CDR1 is MNHEY and CDR2 is SMNVEV in the germline V gene (reference sequence). After removal of 5 bases from V and 2 bases from J, the junction contained 12 bases not matched to a gene. The CDR3 loop spans 18 amino acids. The CDR3, as DNA: TGTGCCAGCAGTCCCCACTTAAGGGGGACAGCCTATAATTCACCCCTCCACTTT. Residues: CASSPHLRGTAYNSPLHF.

The J gene is TRBJ2-5, the V gene TRBV28; TRBD1 might be the D (5 bases). The V and J ends lost 2 bases and 1 base respectively, with 5 bases between them. CDR3 length: 13 amino acids. Germline CDR1 reads MDHEN; CDR2 reads SYDVKM. CDR3 sequence reads: CASSLDSQETQYF. CDR3 sequence (DNA): TGTGCCAGCAGTTTAGACAGCCAAGAGACCCAGTACTTC.

This chain connects TRBV29-1 to TRBJ2-3, with D possibly TRBD1 on 5 matching bases. Germline CDR1 reads SQVTM; CDR2 reads ANQGSEA. Trimming took off 6 bases at V and 0 bases at J, with 19 bases between the two ends. The CDR3 totals 16 residues. CDR3 amino acids: CSVDGRTPRSTDTQYF. The CDR3 coding sequence is TGCAGCGTGGATGGACGGACACCGAGAAGCACAGATACGCAGTATTTT.

V is TRBV10-3 and J is TRBJ1-1, with D possibly being TRBD1 (5 bases). Germline V CDR1 and CDR2: ENHRY, SYGVKD. This CDR3 has 14 residues. V was clipped by 6 bases and J by 4 bases, with 15 bases between them. CDR3 DNA: TGTGCCATCAGCGTTCTGGGGCAGGGCACTGAAGCTTTCTTT. Protein product: CAISVLGQGTEAFF.

This sequence joins TRBV28 and TRBJ2-3; 10 bases are shared with TRBD1. Unmatched junction bases numbered 4, after V lost 4 bases and J lost 3 bases. This CDR3 is built from 15 residues. Germline values: CDR1 MDHEN, CDR2 SYDVKM. The CDR3 region is CASSSTGGVTDTQYF. The DNA for the CDR3 is TGTGCCAGCAGTTCGACAGGGGGCGTGACAGATACGCAGTATTTT.

The V call is TRBV5-1, the J call TRBJ2-7, with TRBD2 matching over 7 bases. V lost 5 bases, J lost 5 bases, and 7 bases stayed unmatched. The CDR3 is made up of 13 amino acids. Germline V gives CDR1 SGHRS, CDR2 YFSETQ. This CDR3 reads CASRQERGDEQYF. CDR3 DNA: TGCGCCAGCAGACAGGAGCGGGGTGACGAGCAGTACTTC.

The chain is built from TRBV7-9 and TRBJ2-7; 7 bases map to TRBD1. Trimming took 4 bases from V and 3 from J; bases not matched to a gene: 6. Germline CDR1 reads SEHNR; CDR2 reads FQNEAQ (reference sequence). The CDR3 spans 14 residues. The CDR3 loop is CASSSTGVHYEQYF. The CDR3 bases are TGTGCCAGCAGCTCCACAGGGGTACACTACGAGCAGTACTTC.

This chain links TRBV7-9 with TRBJ1-2; 11 bases fit TRBD1. From germline, CDR1 is SEHNR and CDR2 FQNEAQ (reference sequence). The CDR3 runs to 15 residues. J was trimmed by 7 bases and V by 7 bases; bases with no gene match: 11. CDR3 amino acids: CASIQTGTGGGGYTF. DNA for the CDR3: TGTGCCAGCATCCAGACCGGGACAGGGGGAGGTGGCTACACCTTC.

The chain combines TRBV5-1 with TRBJ1-5; 7 bases line up with TRBD1. With 5 bases clipped from V and 0 bases from J, the junction kept 14 bases outside the gene matches. Germline V CDR1 and CDR2: SGHRS, YFSETQ. CDR3 size: 18 residues. The CDR3 here is CASSSRQGRWYSNQPQHF. CDR3 coding DNA: TGCGCCAGCAGTTCTAGACAGGGTAGGTGGTATAGCAATCAGCCCCAGCATTTT.